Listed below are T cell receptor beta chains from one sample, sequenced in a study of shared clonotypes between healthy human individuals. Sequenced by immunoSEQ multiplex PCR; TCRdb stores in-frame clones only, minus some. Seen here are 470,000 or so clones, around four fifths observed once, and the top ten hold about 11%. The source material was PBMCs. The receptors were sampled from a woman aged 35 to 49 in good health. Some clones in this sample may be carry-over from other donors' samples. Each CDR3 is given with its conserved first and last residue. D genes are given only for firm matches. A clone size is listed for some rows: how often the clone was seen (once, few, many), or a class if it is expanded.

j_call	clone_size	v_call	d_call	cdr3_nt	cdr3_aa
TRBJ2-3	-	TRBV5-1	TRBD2	TGCGCCAGCAGCTTCGGGGAGCGGGAGGGGATCACAGATACGCAGTATTTT	CASSFGEREGITDTQYF
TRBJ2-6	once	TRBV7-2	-	TGTGCCAGCAGCTTAGCGAATTCCTGGGCCTCTGGGGCCAACGTCCTGACTTTC	CASSLANSWASGANVLTF
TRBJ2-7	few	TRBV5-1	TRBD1	TGCGCCAGCAGCCAAGGGACAGTCTACGAGCAGTACTTC	CASSQGTVYEQYF
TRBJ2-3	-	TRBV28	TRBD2	TGTGCCAGTTGTAGGGTGACTAGCGGGAGAGGGAGCACAGATACGCAGTATTTT	CASCRVTSGRGSTDTQYF
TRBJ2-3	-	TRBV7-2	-	TGTGCCAGTCTCTTCAGGGTGGGTGCAGATACGCAGTATTTT	CASLFRVGADTQYF
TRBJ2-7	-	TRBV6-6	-	TGTGCCAGCAGTTATTTCTACGAGCAGTACTTC	CASSYFYEQYF
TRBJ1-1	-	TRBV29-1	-	TGCAGCGTTGTGAGGGGGGACGACACTGAAGCTTTCTTT	CSVVRGDDTEAFF
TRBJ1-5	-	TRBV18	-	TGTGCCAGCTCACCAAGAAGGGAACAGCCCCAGCATTTT	CASSPRREQPQHF
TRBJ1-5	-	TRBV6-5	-	TGTGCCAGCAGTTACGTCAGTGGTCAGCCCCAGCATTTT	CASSYVSGQPQHF
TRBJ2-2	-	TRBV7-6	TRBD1	TGTGCCAGCAGCCTCCACCAGGGGGCGACCGGGGAGCTGTTTTTT	CASSLHQGATGELFF
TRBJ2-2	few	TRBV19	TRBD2	TGTGCCAGTAGTATATTGGGGCGGGAGGTGGAGCTGTTTTTT	CASSILGREVELFF
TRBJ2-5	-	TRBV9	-	TGTGCCAGCAGCGTAGGACTTGAAGAGACCCAGTACTTC	CASSVGLEETQYF